A single sample is the source of the 16 T cell receptor beta chains below, sequenced in a study of blood T cells in healthy people across ages. A second PCR, run for roughly 7 to 12 cycles, used a sample-barcoded 5' primer plus a J-beta primer mix. TCRdb reanalysed the 5' RACE reads using MiXCR and keeps one entry per CDR3 protein. The table shows approximately 850,000 distinct CDR3 sequences, with under 45% occurring only once. The source material was blood. The receptors here all came from a man in his 60s in good health.

The DNA for the CDR3 is TGTGCCAGCAGTCAAAGGGATGGAACTAATAATTCACCCCTCCACTTT. As protein: CASSQRDGTNNSPLHF. The chain carries TRBV6-2 or TRBV6-3 and TRBJ1-6; no clear D. Looked up from germline, CDR1 is MNHEY and CDR2 is SVGEGT. Trimming took 5 bases from V and 5 from J, leaving 16 bases between them. The CDR3 contains 16 residues.

This clonotype was picked up a small number of times. The chain uses TRBV2 and TRBJ2-1; 8 bases agree with TRBD1. The J segment lost 8 bases and the V segment lost 5 bases, leaving 2 bases of the junction unmatched. The CDR3 extends over 12 amino acids. CDR1 and CDR2 from the germline V gene are SNHLY and FYNNEI. The CDR3 region has the DNA TGTGCCAGCAGTACACAGGGGGATGAGCAGTTCTTC. This gives the protein CASSTQGDEQFF.

Comment on this clonotype: An end of the junction does not agree with germline; a read error may underlie this. This chain connects TRBV27 to TRBJ2-2; TRBD2 aligns across 14 bases. The CDR3 has 17 residues. Looked up from germline, CDR1 is MNHEY and CDR2 is SMNVEV (reference sequence). CDR3 bases: TGTGTCAGCAGTTTCGGACTAGCGGGGGGATACACCGGGGAGCTGTTTTTT. Protein: CVSSFGLAGGYTGELFF.

The chain couples TRBV2 to TRBJ2-2; D call uncertain. The CDR3 has 13 residues. V shed 5 bases and J shed 5 bases, with 9 bases lying between them. Germline V gene lookup returns CDR1 SNHLY and CDR2 FYNNEI. The CDR3 DNA reads as TGTGCCAGCAGTCCCCCTGGGACCGGGGAGCTGTTTTTT. This encodes CASSPPGTGELFF.

The V gene is TRBV5-6, the J gene TRBJ2-7; D unclear. Germline assignment: CDR1 SGHDT and CDR2 YYEEEE. Trimming cost V 1 base and J 4 bases, with 12 bases left between them. The CDR3 spans 14 residues. The CDR3 DNA is TGTGCCAGCAGCTTGAAGGTGATGGAATACGAGCAGTACTTC. It translates to CASSLKVMEYEQYF.

The rearrangement joins TRBV3-1 to TRBJ1-2; no definite D call. CDR1 LGHDT and CDR2 YNNKEL come from the germline V gene (reference sequence). This CDR3 region has 12 residues. V lost 2 bases and J lost 4, with 5 bases in between. The CDR3 sequence: CASSQQTYGYTF. DNA of the CDR3: TGTGCCAGCAGCCAACAGACCTATGGCTACACCTTC.

The CDR3 DNA sequence: TGCAGTGCTAGAGTAAAGGACAGGGGGGCAGCCTACGAGCAGTACTTC. Its protein is CSARVKDRGAAYEQYF. V is TRBV20-1 and J is TRBJ2-7, with TRBD1 identical over 10 bases. Germline values: CDR1 DFQATT, CDR2 SNEGSKA (reference sequence). J lost 2 bases, V lost 1 base, and 8 bases had no gene match. The CDR3 is 16 amino acids.

This sequence joins TRBV27 and TRBJ2-5; TRBD1 aligns across 11 bases. With 3 bases clipped from V and 6 bases from J, the junction kept 3 bases outside the gene matches. The germline gives CDR1 MNHEY, CDR2 SMNVEV (reference sequence). This CDR3 comprises 14 residues. The CDR3 nucleotides are TGTGCCAGCAGTTTCCGGGACAGGGGGAAGACCCAGTACTTC. As protein: CASSFRDRGKTQYF.

The rearrangement joins TRBV6-1 to TRBJ1-1; D is uncertain. V lost 5 bases to trimming and J lost 0 bases, with 13 bases between them. Per the germline V gene, CDR1 is MNHNS and CDR2 is SASEGT. The length of the CDR3 is 15 residues. For the CDR3, the DNA is TGTGCCAGCAGTCGCGGTATCTCCCTGAACACTGAAGCTTTCTTT. Protein sequence: CASSRGISLNTEAFF.

This chain joins TRBV7-2 and TRBJ2-5; 12 positions match TRBD1. The V gene end was trimmed by 4 bases and the J gene end by 7 bases; junction bases not matched to a gene: 16. CDR3 length equals 18 residues. CDR1 and CDR2 from the germline V gene are SGHTA and FQGNSA. CDR3 nucleotide sequence: TGTGCCAGCAGCTCCAAACTCGGGACAGGGGGCGCCGAAGGGACCCAGTACTTC. Its translation is CASSSKLGTGGAEGTQYF.

The CDR3 nucleotides are TGCGCCAGCAGCTTAGTACAGGGGGCACAGACCCAGTACTTC. Translating gives CASSLVQGAQTQYF. The rearrangement links TRBV5-1 to TRBJ2-5; 9 bases line up with TRBD1. J gave up 6 bases and V 2 bases, and 5 bases lay outside the gene matches. The germline gives CDR1 SGHRS, CDR2 YFSETQ. The CDR3 covers 14 residues.

V gene TRBV28 combines with J gene TRBJ2-1, with 11 bases matching TRBD1. The ends lost 9 bases at V and 9 bases at J; junction bases unmatched: 16. There are 16 residues in the CDR3. Germline CDR1 and CDR2: MDHEN and SYDVKM. For the CDR3, the DNA is TGTGCCAGTACAACAATGGGACAGGGGGTGAAGGGTGAGCAGTTCTTC. Translating it yields CASTTMGQGVKGEQFF.

V and J are TRBV6-6 and TRBJ2-5; 7 bases agree with TRBD1. V gave up 8 bases and J gave up 1 base; unmatched junction bases: 7. CDR1 is MNHNY, CDR2 SVGAGI, per germline (reference sequence). CDR3 length equals 14 residues. CDR3 protein: CASSTRGPQETQYF. The DNA for the CDR3 is TGTGCCAGCTCAACAAGGGGGCCCCAAGAGACCCAGTACTTC.

The sample holds a few counts of this clonotype. The chain recombines TRBV18 with TRBJ2-7, with 9 bases lining up with TRBD2. The CDR3 runs 15 residues. Germline V gene data show CDR1 as KGHSH and CDR2 as LQKENI. After removal of 2 bases from V and 3 bases from J, the junction contained 5 bases not matched to a gene. Here the CDR3 DNA reads TGTGCCAGCTCACCAGGACTAGCGTTGTACTACGAGCAGTACTTC. Encoded protein: CASSPGLALYYEQYF. The full variable domain, its missing parts supplied by reference TRBV18 and TRBJ2-7, is NAGVMQNPRHLVRRRGQEARLRCSPMKGHSHVYWYRQLPEEGLKFMVYLQKENIIDESGMPKERFSAEFPKEGPSILRIQQVVRGDSAAYFCASSPGLALYYEQYFGPGTRLTVT.

This clonotype was detected a few times. The J gene is TRBJ2-2, the V gene TRBV7-2; either TRBD1 or TRBD2 may fit D (6 bases each). V was cut by 4 bases and J by 2 bases, with 14 bases left in between. The CDR3 length is 16 residues. CDR1 SGHTA and CDR2 FQGNSA come from the germline V gene. The CDR3 protein is CASSSAGTRNTGELFF. In DNA form, the CDR3 reads TGTGCCAGCAGCTCGGCGGGGACAAGAAACACCGGGGAGCTGTTTTTT. Variable domain in full (rest from reference TRBV7-2 and TRBJ2-2): GAGVSQSPSNKVTEKGKDVELRCDPISGHTALYWYRQSLGQGLEFLIYFQGNSAPDKSGLPSDRFSAERTGGSVSTLTIQRTQQEDSAVYLCASSSAGTRNTGELFFGEGSRLTVL.

The chain combines TRBV7-2 with TRBJ2-5; D gene ambiguous. The CDR3 spans 13 residues. V lost 5 bases, J lost 5 bases, and 12 bases lay in between. Per the germline V gene, CDR1 is SGHTA and CDR2 is FQGNSA. The CDR3 DNA is TGTGCCAGCAGCGAACCGGGCCTGGAGACCCAGTACTTC. The encoded protein is CASSEPGLETQYF.